The 9 T cell receptor beta chains below all came from one sample that was sequenced in a study of patients and donors after allogeneic stem cell transplantation. MiXCR was run by TCRdb on the RT-PCR reads, yielding one entry per CDR3 protein. Among about 410,000 distinct CDR3 sequences listed, 16% were seen once. Material: blood, either unsorted or a sorted T cell fraction (not recorded which). The receptors shown here come from a human donor who was either an allogeneic HSCT recipient or a stem cell or donor lymphocyte infusion donor (not recorded which). It is not recorded whose cells these are; they may come from a transplant donor.

This clonotype was seen at least ten times. The chain couples TRBV20-1 to TRBJ2-5; D may be TRBD1 (5 bases). Trimming cost V 7 bases and J 2 bases, with 14 bases left between them. Germline CDR1 is DFQATT and CDR2 is SNEGSKA (reference sequence). This CDR3 region has 13 residues. CDR3 amino acids: CSVLEDIQETQYF. The CDR3 DNA is TGCAGTGTTCTCGAGGACATACAAGAGACCCAGTACTTC.

The chain links TRBV24-1 to TRBJ2-7; tentatively, D is TRBD2 (6 bases). With 4 bases removed from V and 2 bases from J, the gap between germline ends came to 14 bases. The V gene's germline CDR1 is KGHDR and CDR2 SFDVKD. CDR3 length: 15 amino acids. CDR3 loop: CATSETGTSPYEQYF. CDR3 in DNA: TGTGCCACCAGTGAGACCGGGACTTCACCCTACGAGCAGTACTTC.

This clonotype was seen ten or more times. The chain joins TRBV9 to TRBJ2-7; TRBD1 or TRBD2 may be the D gene (5 bases each). The CDR3 has 15 residues. Trimming took 2 bases from V and 6 from J, leaving 18 bases between them. The germline gives CDR1 SGDLS, CDR2 YYNGEE. CDR3 coding DNA: TGTGCCAGCAGCGTGGGGGTGGGCAGGGAGAGCGAGCAGTACTTC. It is translated as CASSVGVGRESEQYF.

V gene TRBV5-1 combines with J gene TRBJ1-2; D unclear. The CDR3 loop spans 12 amino acids. Germline V gene lookup returns CDR1 SGHRS and CDR2 YFSETQ. The V and J ends lost 0 bases and 6 bases respectively, with 6 bases between them. This CDR3 reads CASSLGYDGYTF. The DNA for the CDR3 is TGCGCCAGCAGCTTGGGATACGATGGCTACACCTTC.

V and J are TRBV3-1 and TRBJ2-2, with TRBD2 matching over 7 bases. Germline loops: CDR1 LGHDT, CDR2 YNNKEL (reference sequence). J lost 4 bases, V lost 4 bases, and 9 bases had no gene match. The CDR3 loop spans 16 amino acids. CDR3 nucleotides: TGTGCCAGCAGCCCGACCGCGTCTAGCGGCACCGGGGAGCTGTTTTTT. Protein sequence: CASSPTASSGTGELFF.

This clonotype appeared a single time. The chain couples TRBV3-1 to TRBJ2-7, with D unclear. The CDR3 has 14 residues. Trimming shortened V by 8 bases and J by 1 base, and 15 bases separated the two germline ends. From germline, CDR1 is LGHDT and CDR2 YNNKEL (reference sequence). The CDR3: CASGRTTESYEQYF. The DNA of the CDR3 is TGTGCCAGCGGCCGAACTACAGAATCCTACGAGCAGTACTTC.

There are a few counts of this clonotype. This chain connects TRBV20-1 to TRBJ2-1; possible D gene TRBD2, 5 bases. CDR3 size: 13 residues. CDR1 DFQATT and CDR2 SNEGSKA come from the germline V gene (reference sequence). Trimming cost V 3 bases and J 5 bases, with 11 bases left between them. The CDR3 loop reads CSASETTNNEQFF. Here the CDR3 DNA reads TGCAGTGCTAGTGAAACGACTAACAATGAGCAGTTCTTC.

This sequence joins TRBV7-2 and TRBJ1-4; the D gene is possibly TRBD1 (6 bases). Germline V lookup: CDR1 SGHTA, CDR2 FQGNSA. V gave up 5 bases and J gave up 3 bases, with 19 bases separating them. CDR3 length: 17 amino acids. The CDR3 DNA sequence: TGTGCCAGCAGCCGCCGAATGGGGGGCGCGCCTAATGAAAAACTGTTTTTT. This encodes CASSRRMGGAPNEKLFF. The variable domain in full, completed from reference TRBV7-2 and TRBJ1-4, reads GAGVSQSPSNKVTEKGKDVELRCDPISGHTALYWYRQSLGQGLEFLIYFQGNSAPDKSGLPSDRFSAERTGGSVSTLTIQRTQQEDSAVYLCASSRRMGGAPNEKLFFGSGTQLSVL.

This clonotype was seen more than once but under ten times. The V gene is TRBV7-2, the J gene TRBJ2-3; D is perhaps TRBD2 (5 bases). The CDR3 consists of 15 residues. CDR1 is SGHTA, CDR2 FQGNSA, per germline. V lost 5 bases, J lost 0 bases, and 12 bases lay in between. CDR3 sequence: CASSLLGHSTDTQYF. CDR3 sequence (DNA): TGTGCCAGCAGCCTACTAGGGCACAGCACAGATACGCAGTATTTT.